Listed below are T cell receptor beta chains from one sample, sequenced in a study of shared clonotypes between healthy human individuals. Using immunoSEQ multiplex PCR, the repertoire was profiled, and TCRdb retains in-frame clones only, with some absent. This sample yields about 1.1 million clones, of which 75% to 85% are seen a single time; under 0.6% belongs to the top ten. Sequencing was done on a sample of memory CD4+ T cells from PBMCs. These receptors originate from a young man in good health. Some clones in this sample may be carry-over from other donors' samples. CDR3s include the opening cysteine and the closing phenylalanine or tryptophan. D genes are given only for firm matches. Rows may omit the clone size; those that give it use once, few, many or a size class.

V gene	D gene	J gene	clone size	CDR3 DNA	CDR3 protein
TRBV7-9	-	TRBJ2-7	-	TGTGCCAGCAGCCCCCGTGGCAGGGGAGGCTCCTACGAGCAGTACTTC	CASSPRGRGGSYEQYF
TRBV10-3	-	TRBJ2-7	-	TGTGCCATTAGAGGAACGGGTGACTTCTACGAGCAGTACTTC	CAIRGTGDFYEQYF
TRBV5-1	-	TRBJ2-1	-	TGCGCCAGCTCAACGGGACAATGGGGCCTAGATGAGCAGTTCTTC	CASSTGQWGLDEQFF
TRBV10-2	TRBD2	TRBJ2-3	few	TGCGCCAGCAGCCGACTAGCGGGAGAAATAGATACGCAGTATTTT	CASSRLAGEIDTQYF
TRBV7-9	TRBD1	TRBJ2-7	-	TGTGCCAGCAGCCGGACAGGGCCACGATACGAGCAGTACTTC	CASSRTGPRYEQYF
TRBV4-2	-	TRBJ2-3	-	TGTGCCAGCAGCCAAGATCCAACAGATACGCAGTATTTT	CASSQDPTDTQYF
TRBV5-6	TRBD2	TRBJ2-4	few	TGTGCCAGCAGCCCCGGAACCGGGGGGAGGATTCAGTACTTC	CASSPGTGGRIQYF
TRBV6-5	TRBD2	TRBJ2-7	few	TGTGCCAGCAGTTACCGGAGCGGGGGACCCTACGAGCAGTACTTC	CASSYRSGGPYEQYF
TRBV5-1	TRBD1	TRBJ1-5	many	TGCGCCAGCAGCGGAGGGACAGGGGACAATCAGCCCCAGCATTTT	CASSGGTGDNQPQHF
TRBV14	-	TRBJ2-5	-	TGTGCCAGCAGCCGATTAAGGGGAGCGAACCGTGAGACCCAGTACTTC	CASSRLRGANRETQYF
TRBV10-2	-	TRBJ2-5	-	TGCGCCAGCAGCATCCGTGGGAGGGAGACCCAGTACTTC	CASSIRGRETQYF
TRBV18	-	TRBJ2-7	few	TGTGCCAGCTCACCACCCGCTGGGGGCGGCGGGCAGTACTTC	CASSPPAGGGGQYF
TRBV10-3	TRBD1	TRBJ2-1	-	TGTGCCATCAGTCGCGACAGGGTAGAAGTTGAGCAGTTCTTC	CAISRDRVEVEQFF
TRBV5-1	TRBD1	TRBJ1-1	-	TGCGCCAGCAGCCGCACCGGGACAGGGAACACTGAAGCTTTCTTT	CASSRTGTGNTEAFF
TRBV6-1	-	TRBJ2-1	-	TGTGCCAGCAGTGAACAGGGGGGCTACTACAATGAGCAGTTCTTC	CASSEQGGYYNEQFF
TRBV5-4	TRBD2	TRBJ2-1	-	TGTGCCAGCAGCGAGAGACTAGCGGGGTCCAATGAGCAGTTCTTC	CASSERLAGSNEQFF
TRBV9	-	TRBJ2-5	-	TGTGCCAGCAGCTCCGGGGTCCAAGAGACCCAGTACTTC	CASSSGVQETQYF
TRBV29-1	TRBD2	TRBJ2-5	-	TGCAGCGTTAATAGCGGGAGGGTTGGAGAGACCCAGTACTTC	CSVNSGRVGETQYF
TRBV7-7	TRBD2	TRBJ2-3	-	TGTGCCAGCAGCTTAGGACGGACTAGCGGGGGTACGCAGTATTTT	CASSLGRTSGGTQYF
TRBV28	-	TRBJ1-4	-	TGTGCCAGCAGCCAAGGAGGGTCCGCTCGAAATGAAAAACTGTTTTTT	CASSQGGSARNEKLFF
TRBV5-4	-	TRBJ1-2	once	TGTGCCAGCACCCCGACAGGAAACTATGGCTACACCTTC	CASTPTGNYGYTF
TRBV5-4	TRBD1	TRBJ2-7	-	TGTGCCAGCAGCTCCCGGACAGGGGGCTCGGACGAGCAGTACTTC	CASSSRTGGSDEQYF
TRBV7-4	-	TRBJ1-5	few	TGTGCCAGCAGCTTCCTCAGGGCGCCTAATCAGCCCCAGCATTTT	CASSFLRAPNQPQHF
TRBV2	-	TRBJ2-7	-	TGTGCCAGCAGTGAACAGGGTAGAGGCTACGAGCAGTACTTC	CASSEQGRGYEQYF
TRBV6-6	-	TRBJ1-4	-	TGTGCCAGCAGCCAGAGCCGGTCCTTTAATGAAAAACTGTTTTTT	CASSQSRSFNEKLFF
TRBV25-1	-	TRBJ2-7	-	TGTGCCAGCAGTATCCTAAGCCCTTACTCCTACGAGCAGTACTTC	CASSILSPYSYEQYF
TRBV30	-	TRBJ1-1	few	TGTGCCTGGACTTTTTTGGGCACTGAAGCTTTCTTT	CAWTFLGTEAFF
TRBV18	-	TRBJ2-7	-	TGTGCCAGCTCACCAGGGATTGGCTACGAGCAGTACTTC	CASSPGIGYEQYF
TRBV4-2	TRBD1	TRBJ2-1	-	TGTGCCAGCAGCCAAGATGATACAGGGGGGCTAGGGAATGAGCAGTTCTTC	CASSQDDTGGLGNEQFF
TRBV5-1	-	TRBJ2-2	few	TGCGCCAGCAGGAGGTTAACGAACACCGGGGAGCTGTTTTTT	CASRRLTNTGELFF
TRBV9	-	TRBJ1-1	-	TGTGCCAGCAGCACAACCGGGACGGTGAACACTGAAGCTTTCTTT	CASSTTGTVNTEAFF
TRBV5-1	TRBD1	TRBJ1-3	-	TGCGCCAGCAGCTTGGCAGGGGGCTTCTCTGGAAACACCATATATTTT	CASSLAGGFSGNTIYF
TRBV9	-	TRBJ2-1	-	TGTGCCAGCAGCCCTCAGTTTCGGGAGCAGTTCTTC	CASSPQFREQFF
TRBV9	-	TRBJ1-2	few	TGTGCCAGCCAGAGCCCAGAGACAGCTAACTATGGCTACACCTTC	CASQSPETANYGYTF
TRBV27	TRBD1	TRBJ1-1	-	TGTGCCAGCAGTCCTATTCAAAGAAGGACAGGGCCAAGGGTAGCTTTCTTT	CASSPIQRRTGPRVAFF
TRBV7-3	-	TRBJ2-7	-	TGTGCCAGCAGCTCATCTGCTGAGGGTGAGCAGTACTTC	CASSSSAEGEQYF
TRBV28	-	TRBJ2-1	-	TGTGCCAGCAGCTATAGCGGTTCCTACTACAATGAGCAGTTCTTC	CASSYSGSYYNEQFF
TRBV11-2	-	TRBJ2-3	-	TGTGCCAGCAGCCCGATTAGGGGGGGAGATACGCAGTATTTT	CASSPIRGGDTQYF
TRBV9	-	TRBJ2-2	-	TGTGCCAGCAGTCCAAGGACGCCCACCGGGGAGCTGTTTTTT	CASSPRTPTGELFF
TRBV2	TRBD2	TRBJ2-6	-	TGTGCCAGCACCCTGGGGGGACTAGCGGGAGCTGGGGCCAACGTCCTGACTTTC	CASTLGGLAGAGANVLTF
TRBV5-1	TRBD2	TRBJ2-3	-	TGCGCCAGCAGCCTTGGACTAGCGGGAGTAGATACGCAGTATTTT	CASSLGLAGVDTQYF
TRBV30	-	TRBJ1-2	-	TGTGCCTGGACTCAACAGGCCGGCTACACCTTC	CAWTQQAGYTF
TRBV6-5	TRBD1	TRBJ2-7	-	TGTGCCAGCTCTAGGGGGACAGGGGATTCCGAGCAGTACTTC	CASSRGTGDSEQYF
TRBV9	-	TRBJ1-4	-	TGTGCCAGCACCCCCAGAACTAATGAAAAACTGTTTTTT	CASTPRTNEKLFF
TRBV5-4	-	TRBJ1-2	many	TGTGCCAGCAGCTTGGAAGACCCCCCTAACTATGGCTACACCTTC	CASSLEDPPNYGYTF
TRBV29-1	-	TRBJ2-2	-	TGCAGCGTCGCACTAGGAGAAGGAACCGGGGAGCTGTTTTTT	CSVALGEGTGELFF
TRBV19	TRBD1	TRBJ2-7	-	TGTGCCAGTAGTATAGGCCACAGGGGTGACTCCTACGAGCAGTACTTC	CASSIGHRGDSYEQYF